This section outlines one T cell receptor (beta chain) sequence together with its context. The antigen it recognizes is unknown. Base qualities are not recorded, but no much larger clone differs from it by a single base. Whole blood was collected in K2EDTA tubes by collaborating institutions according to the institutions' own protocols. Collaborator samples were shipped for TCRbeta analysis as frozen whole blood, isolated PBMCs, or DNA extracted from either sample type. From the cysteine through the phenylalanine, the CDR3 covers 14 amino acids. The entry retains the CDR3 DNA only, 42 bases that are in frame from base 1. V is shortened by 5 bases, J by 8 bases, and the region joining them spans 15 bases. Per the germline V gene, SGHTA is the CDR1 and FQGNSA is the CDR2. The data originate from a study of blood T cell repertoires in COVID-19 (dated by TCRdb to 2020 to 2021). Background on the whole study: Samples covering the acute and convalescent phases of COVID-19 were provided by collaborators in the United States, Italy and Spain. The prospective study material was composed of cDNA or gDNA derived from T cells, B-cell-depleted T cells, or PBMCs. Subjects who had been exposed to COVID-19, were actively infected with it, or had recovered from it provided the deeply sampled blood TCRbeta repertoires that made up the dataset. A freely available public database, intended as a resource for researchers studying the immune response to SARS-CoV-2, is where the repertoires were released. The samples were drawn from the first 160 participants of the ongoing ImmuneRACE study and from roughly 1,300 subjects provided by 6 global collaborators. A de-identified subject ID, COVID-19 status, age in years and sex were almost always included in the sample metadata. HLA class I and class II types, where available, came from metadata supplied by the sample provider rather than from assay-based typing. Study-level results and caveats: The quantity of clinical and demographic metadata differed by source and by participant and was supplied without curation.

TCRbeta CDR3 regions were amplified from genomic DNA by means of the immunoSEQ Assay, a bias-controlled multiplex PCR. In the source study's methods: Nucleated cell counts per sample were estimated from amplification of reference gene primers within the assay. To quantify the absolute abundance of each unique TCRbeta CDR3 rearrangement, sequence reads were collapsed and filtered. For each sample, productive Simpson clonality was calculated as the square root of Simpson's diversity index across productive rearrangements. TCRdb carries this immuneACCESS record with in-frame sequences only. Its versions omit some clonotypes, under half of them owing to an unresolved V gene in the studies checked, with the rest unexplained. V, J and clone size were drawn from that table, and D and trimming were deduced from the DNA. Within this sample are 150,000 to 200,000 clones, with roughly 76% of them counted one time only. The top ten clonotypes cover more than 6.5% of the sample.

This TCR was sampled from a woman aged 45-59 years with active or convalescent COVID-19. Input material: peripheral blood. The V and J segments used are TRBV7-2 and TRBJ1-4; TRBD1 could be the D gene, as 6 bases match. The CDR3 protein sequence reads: CASSQGGGAEKLFF. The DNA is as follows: TGTGCCAGCAGCCAGGGTGGGGGGGCGGAAAAACTGTTTTTT.